One and the same sample provided the 3 T cell receptor beta chains below, sequenced in a study of shared clonotypes between healthy human individuals. The protocol was immunoSEQ multiplex PCR, while the TCRdb copy is restricted to in-frame clones and leaves out a portion. The sample has under 120,000 clones; approximately 65% are singletons. Sequenced: memory CD8+ T cells sorted from blood. Subset given: CD45RO+ cells pooled with CCR7-negative TemRA cells. Receptor source: a woman aged 25 to 45 in good health.

The chain recombines TRBV28 with TRBJ1-3; D gene uncertain. Trimming left V 1 base short and J 0 bases short, with 13 bases between. The V gene's germline CDR1 is MDHEN and CDR2 SYDVKM. The CDR3 loop spans 17 amino acids. DNA of the CDR3: TGTGCCAGCAGTTTATCTGGCAGCCACTTCTCTGGAAACACCATATATTTT. It translates to CASSLSGSHFSGNTIYF.

This chain uses TRBV4-2 with TRBJ2-7; TRBD2 is a possible D gene (5 bases). CDR1 and CDR2 (germline): LGHNA, YNFKEQ. V dropped 4 bases and J dropped 2 bases, with 15 bases sitting between them. CDR3 size: 15 residues. CDR3 sequence: CASSPRVLGTYEQYF. The CDR3 DNA follows: TGTGCCAGCAGCCCCCGGGTCCTCGGGACCTACGAGCAGTACTTC.

The rearrangement links TRBV21-1 to TRBJ2-3; the table names TRBD2, a call not compared with the DNA. TRBV21-1 is a pseudogene segment. The CDR3 has 13 amino acids. The CDR3 loop reads CASSRGGGDTQYF. The CDR3 region has the DNA TGTGCCAGCAGCCGCGGGGGCGGGGATACGCAGTATTTT.